The 20 T cell receptor beta chains in this list originate from one sample, sequenced in a study of cytomegalovirus exposure and HLA in healthy donors. Data came from immunoSEQ multiplex PCR; TCRdb stores just in-frame clones and leaves some out. Counted here are approximately 120,000 clones, approximately 91% occurring once; the ten biggest clones make up 2% to 2.5%. The specimen was PBMCs. Receptors originate from a young woman in good health and CMV-seronegative.

The chain is built from TRBV7-3 and TRBJ2-6; possibly TRBD2 for D (5 bases). The CDR3 sequence is 18 residues long. V dropped 5 bases and J dropped 2 bases, with 19 bases sitting between them. The V gene's germline CDR1 is SGHTA and CDR2 FQGTGA. The CDR3 loop reads CASSALGSSEAGANVLTF. CDR3 nucleotides: TGTGCCAGCAGCGCACTAGGGTCGTCGGAGGCTGGGGCCAACGTCCTGACTTTC.

This clone has just a few counts. The V call is TRBV7-3, the J call TRBJ1-1; D not certain. The CDR3 consists of 14 residues. The germline gives CDR1 SGHTA, CDR2 FQGTGA. Trimming removed 2 bases at V and 0 bases at J, with 7 bases between. CDR3 sequence (DNA): TGTGCCAGCAGCTTACTCGGGTTGAACACTGAAGCTTTCTTT. Its protein is CASSLLGLNTEAFF.

V usage is TRBV9 and J usage is TRBJ1-1, with TRBD1 as a possible D gene (5 bases). With 0 bases removed from V and 2 bases from J, the gap between germline ends came to 8 bases. Germline-derived CDR1 and CDR2 are SGDLS and YYNGEE. The CDR3 runs 14 residues. The CDR3 DNA is TGTGCCAGCAGCGTAGTAGGACAAAACACTGAAGCTTTCTTT. Translated: CASSVVGQNTEAFF.

The table lists this clone with a count of one. V usage is TRBV30 and J usage is TRBJ1-2; possible D gene TRBD1, 5 bases. The germline V and J ends were trimmed by 2 bases and 6 bases, with 19 bases remaining between them. Germline-derived CDR1 and CDR2 are GTSNPN and SVGIG (reference sequence). The CDR3 runs to 15 residues. CDR3 in DNA: TGTGCCTGGAGTTTGGGATACTCGCCGGGGGATGGCTACACCTTC. The encoded protein is CAWSLGYSPGDGYTF.

The chain uses TRBV6-5 and TRBJ2-1; 9 bases line up with TRBD2. Germline-derived CDR1 and CDR2 are MNHEY and SVGAGI. V trimming: 4 bases; J trimming: 6 bases; junction bases outside the gene matches: 4. The CDR3 runs to 14 residues. CDR3 sequence (DNA): TGTGCCAGCAGTTTAGGCGGGAGGGTCAATGAGCAGTTCTTC. It encodes CASSLGGRVNEQFF.

V is TRBV25-1 and J is TRBJ1-1; D gene uncertain. V shed 3 bases and J shed 6 bases, with 11 bases lying between them. This CDR3 is 13 amino acids long. CDR1 and CDR2 from the germline V gene are MGHDK and SYGVNS. Here the CDR3 reads CASSDPGEPEAFF. CDR3 bases: TGTGCCAGCAGTGACCCGGGTGAGCCTGAAGCTTTCTTT.

The rearrangement joins TRBV2 to TRBJ2-1, with 8 positions matching TRBD2. The CDR3 consists of 15 residues. Germline CDR1 and CDR2: SNHLY and FYNNEI. V was pared by 11 bases and J by 2 bases, with 11 bases of the junction left unmatched. The CDR3 spells CADSPREATYNEQFF. The CDR3, as DNA: TGTGCCGATTCCCCGCGGGAGGCGACCTACAATGAGCAGTTCTTC.

This chain uses TRBV6-5 with TRBJ2-1; D gene ambiguous. This CDR3 is built from 12 residues. Germline CDR1 reads MNHEY; CDR2 reads SVGAGI. V lost 0 bases and J lost 9, with 6 bases in between. In DNA, the CDR3 is TGTGCCAGCAGTTACTCAACGGGTGAGCAGTTCTTC. Translation gives CASSYSTGEQFF.

The chain joins TRBV6-1 to TRBJ2-1; D gene ambiguous. Germline-derived CDR1 and CDR2 are MNHNS and SASEGT. CDR3 length equals 13 residues. The V and J ends lost 3 bases and 7 bases respectively, with 10 bases between them. CDR3 nucleotides: TGTGCCAGCAGTGAGCCGGGTAGGAATGAGCAGTTCTTC. This encodes CASSEPGRNEQFF.

The chain uses TRBV21-1 and TRBJ1-5. TRBV21-1 is deemed a pseudogene. The CDR3 extends over 18 amino acids. CDR3 sequence (DNA): TGTGCCAGCAGCCATAAACCCGCCAGGAGGGCTAGCAATCAGCCCCAGCATTTT. Translated: CASSHKPARRASNQPQHF.

The genes are TRBV15 and TRBJ1-5; 8 bases map to TRBD1. Per the germline V gene, CDR1 is LNHNV and CDR2 is YYDKDF (reference sequence). V lost 5 bases and J lost 7; bases outside the gene matches: 10. CDR3 length: 15 residues. CDR3 protein: CATSLDRGGRQPQHF. The CDR3 DNA sequence: TGTGCCACCAGCCTCGACAGGGGAGGAAGGCAGCCCCAGCATTTT.

This sequence joins TRBV28 and TRBJ2-7, with D perhaps matching TRBD2 (6 bases). Germline CDR1 and CDR2: MDHEN and SYDVKM. CDR3 size: 14 residues. Here the CDR3 DNA reads TGTGGATCCCAGGGAGGCCACACCCGGCGCGAGCAGTACTTC. This translates into CGSQGGHTRREQYF.

The chain couples TRBV4-3 to TRBJ2-1, with TRBD2 matching 11 bases. The germline V gene encodes CDR1 LGHNA and CDR2 YSLEER. The trim removed 1 base at V and 5 bases at J, leaving 7 bases unmatched. This CDR3 has 17 residues. The CDR3 coding sequence is TGCGCCAGCAGCCAAGCCATAGCGGGAGGGGCCCACAATGAGCAGTTCTTC. It yields the protein CASSQAIAGGAHNEQFF.

The gene calls are TRBV4-2 and TRBJ2-3; 8 nucleotides match TRBD1. The length of the CDR3 is 14 residues. Germline CDR1 is LGHNA and CDR2 is YNFKEQ. The V segment lost 3 bases and the J segment 6 bases; nucleotides outside the gene matches: 5. The CDR3 loop is CASSQTGAGDTQYF. The CDR3 DNA is TGTGCCAGCAGCCAGACAGGGGCGGGGGATACGCAGTATTTT.

This chain uses TRBV7-4 with TRBJ2-1, with D possibly matching TRBD1 (8 bases). Trimming took 5 bases from V and 16 from J, leaving 27 bases between them. The germline CDR1 and CDR2 sequences are SGHVT and SQSDAQ. This CDR3 region has 15 residues. The CDR3 DNA reads as TGTGCCAGCAGCCGTACGGACAGGGACGGGAGGTTTCCTTTCTTC. Protein product: CASSRTDRDGRFPFF.

This clone was seen a single time. The chain uses TRBV29-1 and TRBJ2-7, with TRBD1 identical over 7 bases. Germline CDR1 and CDR2: SQVTM and ANQGSEA. V lost 5 bases to trimming and J lost 2 bases; unmatched junction nucleotides: 3. The CDR3 contains 12 residues. The DNA for the CDR3 is TGCAGCGTTCGGGACAGCGCCTACGAGCAGTACTTC. This sequence encodes CSVRDSAYEQYF.

The V call is TRBV29-1, the J call TRBJ2-7; 9 bases agree with TRBD1. Germline CDR1 and CDR2: SQVTM and ANQGSEA. V trimming: 7 bases; J trimming: 5 bases; junction bases outside the gene matches: 6. The CDR3 runs 12 residues. The CDR3 loop is CSATQGANEQYF. The CDR3 region has the DNA TGCAGCGCTACACAGGGGGCCAACGAGCAGTACTTC.

The chain recombines TRBV30 with TRBJ1-3, with 7 nucleotides matching TRBD1. The length of the CDR3 is 14 residues. V trimming: 3 bases; J trimming: 4 bases; junction bases outside the gene matches: 6. Germline lookup yields CDR1 GTSNPN and CDR2 SVGIG (reference sequence). The CDR3 region is CAWSRGVSGNTIYF. The CDR3 region has the DNA TGTGCCTGGAGCAGGGGGGTGTCCGGAAACACCATATATTTT.

The genes are TRBV28 and TRBJ2-4, with 9 bases matching TRBD1. From germline, CDR1 is MDHEN and CDR2 SYDVKM. The CDR3 loop spans 15 amino acids. Losses at the gene ends were 2 bases for V and 2 bases for J; bases not matched to a gene: 1. CDR3 in amino acids: CASSLGTGSKNIQYF. Here the CDR3 DNA reads TGTGCCAGCAGTTTAGGGACAGGGTCCAAAAACATTCAGTACTTC.

V usage is TRBV18 and J usage is TRBJ2-7; 12 bases fit TRBD2. Germline CDR1 KGHSH, CDR2 LQKENI. Trimming took 5 bases from V and 0 from J; bases not matched to a gene: 2. This CDR3 contains 15 residues. The CDR3 DNA sequence: TGTGCCAGCTCAGAACTAGCGGGAGGCTCCTACGAGCAGTACTTC. Protein sequence: CASSELAGGSYEQYF.